These 24 T cell receptor beta chains were sequenced from one sample in a study of cytomegalovirus exposure and HLA in healthy donors. Data came from immunoSEQ multiplex PCR; TCRdb stores just in-frame clones and leaves some out. Among some 64,000 clones listed, almost 97% were seen once. The material sequenced was PBMCs. The receptors originated from a woman between 18 and 29 years old in good health and CMV-seronegative.

The chain combines TRBV7-9 with TRBJ2-3; 11 nucleotides align to TRBD2. The V gene's germline CDR1 is SEHNR and CDR2 FQNEAQ (reference sequence). The CDR3 sequence is 17 residues long. Losses at the gene ends were 3 bases for V and 2 bases for J; bases not matched to a gene: 7. The CDR3 loop reads CASSFVLAGGHTDTQYF. The CDR3 DNA reads TGTGCCAGCAGCTTCGTTCTAGCGGGAGGACACACAGATACGCAGTATTTT.

This clone is a singleton in its sample. The rearrangement joins TRBV19 to TRBJ2-1; tentative D call: TRBD2 (7 bases). Germline loops: CDR1 LNHDA, CDR2 SQIVND (reference sequence). V lost 9 bases, J lost 2 bases, and 14 bases lay in between. The length of the CDR3 is 14 residues. CDR3 region: CASRGRETYNEQFF. The DNA of the CDR3 is TGTGCCAGCCGGGGGCGGGAGACCTACAATGAGCAGTTCTTC.

The chain recombines TRBV6-1 with TRBJ1-2; TRBD1 matches at 9 bases. Germline V CDR1 and CDR2: MNHNS, SASEGT. The CDR3 runs to 15 residues. V was pared by 7 bases and J by 4 bases, with 10 bases of the junction left unmatched. Here the CDR3 DNA reads TGTGCCAGCACCCTCACGACAGGGGGGTCCTATGGCTACACCTTC. It translates to CASTLTTGGSYGYTF.

V usage is TRBV30 and J usage is TRBJ1-1, with TRBD1 matching 10 bases. The CDR3 is 16 amino acids. The V and J ends lost 3 bases and 0 bases, in that order; junction bases with no gene match: 7. Looked up from germline, CDR1 is GTSNPN and CDR2 is SVGIG (reference sequence). The chain's CDR3 is CAWRGQGQLMNTEAFF. The CDR3 bases are TGTGCCTGGAGGGGACAGGGGCAACTCATGAACACTGAAGCTTTCTTT. The full variable domain, in which reference TRBV30 and TRBJ1-1 provide the parts outside the CDR3, is SQTIHQWPATLVQPVGSPLSLECTVEGTSNPNLYWYRQAAGRGLQLLFYSVGIGQISSEVPQNLSASRPQDRQFILSSKKLLLSDSGFYLCAWRGQGQLMNTEAFFGQGTRLTVV.

Points on this clone: The final CDR3 position lacks the conserved phenylalanine or tryptophan, pointing to a likely read error. The limits of the CDR3 on the DNA are not certain, so only TCRdb's listed CDR3 is given. The genes are TRBV28 and TRBJ2-4; no check of the table's D call, TRBD1, against the DNA was made. CDR1 and CDR2 from the germline V gene are MDHEN and SYDVKM. The CDR3 length is 10 residues, termini included. This CDR3 is CASSFADLPV.

CDR3 in amino acids: CASSSIPQGIGGDTQYF. The CDR3 coding sequence is TGTGCCAGCAGTTCCATCCCACAGGGAATTGGCGGCGATACGCAGTATTTT. The chain links TRBV28 to TRBJ2-3; D perhaps matches TRBD1 (6 bases). Germline CDR1 MDHEN, CDR2 SYDVKM. Between the trimmed V and J ends, which lost 4 bases and 6 bases, there was a span of 23 bases. This CDR3 spans 17 amino acids.

The chain uses TRBV28 and TRBJ1-1, with 7 bases fitting TRBD1. The germline gives CDR1 MDHEN, CDR2 SYDVKM. CDR3 length equals 20 residues. V lost 5 bases and J lost 1; bases outside the gene matches: 22. CDR3 sequence (DNA): TGTGCCAGCAGTCCACCCCCTGCCGGCGCCCGGACAGGTTGGAACACTGAAGCTTTCTTT. This gives the protein CASSPPPAGARTGWNTEAFF.

The rearrangement uses TRBV7-2 and TRBJ1-5; TRBD1 matches 8 bases. Per the germline V gene, CDR1 is SGHTA and CDR2 is FQGNSA. The length of the CDR3 is 15 residues. V shed 3 bases, J shed 3 bases, and the junction held 4 bases outside the gene matches. The CDR3 nucleotides read TGTGCCAGCAGCTTCGCAGGGGGCTACAATCAGCCCCAGCATTTT. Amino acids: CASSFAGGYNQPQHF.

On this clone itself: A read error may produce the germline difference seen at one junction end. The rearrangement uses TRBV7-7 and TRBJ2-7, with D perhaps TRBD1 (6 bases). The length of the CDR3 is 14 residues. Germline V lookup: CDR1 SSHAT, CDR2 FNYEAQ (reference sequence). The CDR3 DNA is TGTGCTAGCAGCCCGCACCCAGGGGCCTACGAGCAGTACTTC. It translates to CASSPHPGAYEQYF.

V and J are TRBV28 and TRBJ2-2, with a weak D call TRBD1 (6 bases). The V gene lost 6 bases and the J gene lost 3 bases, with 14 bases spanning the gap. CDR1 and CDR2 (germline): MDHEN, SYDVKM. This CDR3 comprises 15 residues. CDR3 loop: CASRGEGQYTGELFF. The DNA for the CDR3 is TGTGCCAGCAGGGGAGAGGGACAATACACCGGGGAGCTGTTTTTT.

V gene TRBV18 combines with J gene TRBJ1-1, with D possibly matching TRBD1 (6 bases). V lost 6 bases and J lost 8, with 10 bases in between. Germline CDR1 and CDR2: KGHSH and LQKENI. This CDR3 comprises 11 residues. This chain's CDR3 is CASSPDREAFF. CDR3 bases: TGTGCCAGCTCCCCAGACAGGGAAGCTTTCTTT.

The chain has TRBV29-1 and TRBJ1-2, with a tentative D call TRBD1 (6 bases). Germline CDR1 SQVTM, CDR2 ANQGSEA. Trimming shortened V by 7 bases and J by 3 bases, and 9 bases separated the two germline ends. This CDR3 contains 11 residues. The chain's CDR3 is CSAPGDYGYTF. As DNA, the CDR3 is TGCAGCGCACCAGGGGACTATGGCTACACCTTC.

The chain links TRBV6-5 to TRBJ2-7; 7 nucleotides align to TRBD2. The CDR3 extends over 13 amino acids. With V trimmed by 2 bases and J by 3 bases, 1 base remained unmatched. Per germline, CDR1 MNHEY and CDR2 SVGAGI. CDR3 loop: CASSYVAGYEQYF. CDR3 sequence (DNA): TGTGCCAGCAGTTACGTAGCGGGCTACGAGCAGTACTTC.

V and J are TRBV6-1 and TRBJ1-1; TRBD1 is a possible D gene (6 bases). From germline, CDR1 is MNHNS and CDR2 SASEGT. CDR3 length equals 14 residues. V lost 2 bases to trimming and J lost 10 bases, with 17 bases between them. The CDR3 bases are TGTGCCAGCAGTGAATCCCTCCACAGGGTCGGAGCTTTCTTT. It yields the protein CASSESLHRVGAFF.

The chain employs TRBV5-1 and TRBJ2-7, with a possible D match to TRBD2 (6 bases). Trimming cost V 6 bases and J 3 bases, with 19 bases left between them. CDR3 length: 15 amino acids. The germline V gene encodes CDR1 SGHRS and CDR2 YFSETQ. CDR3 sequence: CASTLGGTLDYEQYF. In DNA form, the CDR3 reads TGCGCCAGCACCCTTGGTGGGACTCTAGACTACGAGCAGTACTTC.

This chain joins TRBV28 and TRBJ1-5; D ambiguous. The CDR3 loop spans 14 amino acids. V was trimmed by 2 bases and J by 4 bases, leaving 9 bases between them. The germline CDR1 and CDR2 sequences are MDHEN and SYDVKM. CDR3 in amino acids: CASSLLAANQPQHF. In DNA, the CDR3 is TGTGCCAGCAGTTTACTGGCGGCTAATCAGCCCCAGCATTTT.

V is TRBV11-2 and J is TRBJ2-5; D possibly corresponds to TRBD1 (5 bases). The J call could be wrong; TRBJ2-7 is a better fit for the DNA end. The CDR3 loop spans 12 amino acids. The V gene's germline CDR1 is SGHAT and CDR2 FQNNGV. The CDR3 sequence is CASSHGAREQYF. CDR3 bases: TGTGCCAGCAGCCATGGGGCGCGCGAGCAGTACTTC.

The V and J genes are TRBV5-1 and TRBJ2-7, with a tentative D call TRBD2 (5 bases). V lost 0 bases and J lost 5, with 15 bases in between. CDR3 length: 15 residues. CDR1 SGHRS and CDR2 YFSETQ come from the germline V gene. The CDR3 DNA is TGCGCCAGCAGCTTGGGTTTAGCGCTGGGCCACGAGCAGTACTTC. Protein sequence: CASSLGLALGHEQYF. Complete variable domain (other parts from reference TRBV5-1 and TRBJ2-7): KAGVTQTPRYLIKTRGQQVTLSCSPISGHRSVSWYQQTPGQGLQFLFEYFSETQRNKGNFPGRFSGRQFSNSRSEMNVSTLELGDSALYLCASSLGLALGHEQYFGPGTRLTVT.

The V and J genes are TRBV4-3 and TRBJ1-3; D gene ambiguous. Germline V CDR1 and CDR2: LGHNA, YSLEER. V was clipped by 1 base and J by 1 base, with 8 bases between them. The CDR3 runs 15 residues. The CDR3 DNA reads TGCGCCAGCAGCCAAGGGTTAGCATCTGGAAACACCATATATTTT. It translates to CASSQGLASGNTIYF.

V and J are TRBV7-9 and TRBJ1-1; D is undetermined. The V gene's germline CDR1 is SEHNR and CDR2 FQNEAQ (reference sequence). CDR3 length equals 13 residues. V was pared by 6 bases and J by 3 bases, with 11 bases between. CDR3 coding DNA: TGTGCCAGCAGTACCTCAGGTTACACTGAAGCTTTCTTT. It translates to CASSTSGYTEAFF.

The chain employs TRBV28 and TRBJ2-7, with 7 bases fitting TRBD2. Germline CDR1 MDHEN, CDR2 SYDVKM. The V gene end was trimmed by 5 bases and the J gene end by 9 bases; junction bases not matched to a gene: 19. The CDR3 extends over 16 amino acids. The CDR3 sequence is CASSLPLTAGAGLQYF. In nucleotides, the CDR3 is TGTGCCAGCAGTCTCCCCCTGACGGCGGGAGCGGGGCTGCAGTACTTC. The whole variable domain, remainder taken from reference TRBV28 and TRBJ2-7, is DVKVTQSSRYLVKRTGEKVFLECVQDMDHENMFWYRQDPGLGLRLIYFSYDVKMKEKGDIPEGYSVSREKKERFSLILESASTNQTSMYLCASSLPLTAGAGLQYFGPGTRLTVT.

The chain carries TRBV29-1 and TRBJ2-1; 8 nucleotides line up with TRBD2. CDR3 length: 18 amino acids. The ends lost 6 bases at V and 4 bases at J; junction bases unmatched: 20. Germline V lookup: CDR1 SQVTM, CDR2 ANQGSEA. The CDR3 DNA follows: TGCAGCGTCGCACAGGGTGGGCTGGTAGCGGGACCTTACAATGAGCAGTTCTTC. Translation gives CSVAQGGLVAGPYNEQFF.

The V and J genes are TRBV4-2 and TRBJ1-1, with TRBD1 matching over 9 bases. Trimming removed 2 bases from V and 5 bases from J; junction bases left unmatched: 6. The CDR3 consists of 15 residues. Germline CDR1 and CDR2: LGHNA and YNFKEQ. The CDR3 sequence is CASSQQQGAVTEAFF. The DNA of the CDR3 is TGTGCCAGCAGCCAACAACAGGGGGCGGTTACTGAAGCTTTCTTT.

The chain combines TRBV5-4 with TRBJ2-4; 8 nucleotides align to TRBD2. The length of the CDR3 is 14 residues. With V trimmed by 4 bases and J by 6 bases, 6 bases remained unmatched. From germline, CDR1 is SGHNT and CDR2 YYREEE (reference sequence). In DNA form, the CDR3 reads TGTGCCAGCAGCCCCCCCGGGGGGGGAAACATTCAGTACTTC. Its translation is CASSPPGGGNIQYF.